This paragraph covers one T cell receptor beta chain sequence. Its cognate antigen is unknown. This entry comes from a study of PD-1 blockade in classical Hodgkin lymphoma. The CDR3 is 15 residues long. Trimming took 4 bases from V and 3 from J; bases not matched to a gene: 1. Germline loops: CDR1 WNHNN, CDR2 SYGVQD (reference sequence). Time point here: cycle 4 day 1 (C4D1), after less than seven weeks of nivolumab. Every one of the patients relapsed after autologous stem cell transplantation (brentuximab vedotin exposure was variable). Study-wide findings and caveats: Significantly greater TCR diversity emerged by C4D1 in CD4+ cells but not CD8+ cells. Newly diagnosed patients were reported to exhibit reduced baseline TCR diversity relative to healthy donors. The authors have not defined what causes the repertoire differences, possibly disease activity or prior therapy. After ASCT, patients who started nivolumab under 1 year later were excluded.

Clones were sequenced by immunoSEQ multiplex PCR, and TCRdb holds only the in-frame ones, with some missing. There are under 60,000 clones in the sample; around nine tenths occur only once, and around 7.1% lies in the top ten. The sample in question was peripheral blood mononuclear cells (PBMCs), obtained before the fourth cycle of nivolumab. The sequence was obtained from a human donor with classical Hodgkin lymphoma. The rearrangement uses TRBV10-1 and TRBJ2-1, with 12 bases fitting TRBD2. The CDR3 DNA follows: TGCGCCAGCAGTGGACTAGCGGGGGTCTACAATGAGCAGTTCTTC. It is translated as CASSGLAGVYNEQFF.